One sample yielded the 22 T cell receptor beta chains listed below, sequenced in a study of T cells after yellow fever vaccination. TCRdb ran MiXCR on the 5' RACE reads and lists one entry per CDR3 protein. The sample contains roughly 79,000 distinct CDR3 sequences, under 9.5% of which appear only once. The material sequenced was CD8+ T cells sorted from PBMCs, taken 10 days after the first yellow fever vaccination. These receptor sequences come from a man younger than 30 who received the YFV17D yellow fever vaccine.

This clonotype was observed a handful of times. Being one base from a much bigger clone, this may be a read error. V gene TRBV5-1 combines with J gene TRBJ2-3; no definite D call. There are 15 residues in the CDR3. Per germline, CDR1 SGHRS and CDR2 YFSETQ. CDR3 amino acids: CSSSFHPGPTDTQYF. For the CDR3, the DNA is TGCTCCAGCAGCTTCCACCCAGGCCCCACAGATACGCAGTATTTT. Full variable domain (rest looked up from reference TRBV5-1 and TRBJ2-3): KAGVTQTPRYLIKTRGQQVTLSCSPISGHRSVSWYQQTPGQGLQFLFEYFSETQRNKGNFPGRFSGRQFSNSRSEMNVSTLELGDSALYLCSSSFHPGPTDTQYFGPGTRLTVL.

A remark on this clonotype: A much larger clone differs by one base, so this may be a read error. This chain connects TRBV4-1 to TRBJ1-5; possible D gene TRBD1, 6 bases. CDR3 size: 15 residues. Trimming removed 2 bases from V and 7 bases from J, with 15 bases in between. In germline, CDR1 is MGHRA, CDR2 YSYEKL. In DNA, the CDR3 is TGCGCCAGCAGCCAATACAGGGACTACAAGCAGCCCCAGCATTTT. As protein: CASSQYRDYKQPQHF.

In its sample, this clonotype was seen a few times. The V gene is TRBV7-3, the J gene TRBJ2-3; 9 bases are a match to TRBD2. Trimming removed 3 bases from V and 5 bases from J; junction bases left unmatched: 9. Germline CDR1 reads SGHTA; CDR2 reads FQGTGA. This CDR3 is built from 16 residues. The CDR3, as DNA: TGTGCCAGCAGCTTCCTGATAGCGGGGGTCGGAGATACGCAGTATTTT. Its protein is CASSFLIAGVGDTQYF.

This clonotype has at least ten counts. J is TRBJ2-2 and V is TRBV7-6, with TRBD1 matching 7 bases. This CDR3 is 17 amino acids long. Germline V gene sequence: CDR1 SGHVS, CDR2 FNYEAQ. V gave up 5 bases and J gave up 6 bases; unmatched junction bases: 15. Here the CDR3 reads CASSILQGTGPPGELFF. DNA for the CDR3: TGTGCCAGCAGCATACTACAGGGGACGGGTCCCCCCGGGGAGCTGTTTTTT.

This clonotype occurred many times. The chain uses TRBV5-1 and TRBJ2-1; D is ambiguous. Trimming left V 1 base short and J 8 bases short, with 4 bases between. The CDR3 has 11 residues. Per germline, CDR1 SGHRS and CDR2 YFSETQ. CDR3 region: CASSLLYEQFF. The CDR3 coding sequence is TGCGCCAGCAGCTTGCTCTATGAGCAGTTCTTC.

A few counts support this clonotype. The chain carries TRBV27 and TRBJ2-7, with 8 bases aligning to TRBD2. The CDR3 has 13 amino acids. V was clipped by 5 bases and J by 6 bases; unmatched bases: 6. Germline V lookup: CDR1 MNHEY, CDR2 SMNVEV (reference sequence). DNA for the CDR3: TGTGCCAGCAGTCCGGGACTAGGTAGCGAGCAGTACTTC. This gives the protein CASSPGLGSEQYF.

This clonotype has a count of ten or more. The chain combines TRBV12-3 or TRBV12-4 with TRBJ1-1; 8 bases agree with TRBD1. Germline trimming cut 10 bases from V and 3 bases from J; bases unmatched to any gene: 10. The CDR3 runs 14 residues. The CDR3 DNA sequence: TGTGCCACGCGACCGGGACAGGAGTACACTGAAGCTTTCTTT. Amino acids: CATRPGQEYTEAFF.

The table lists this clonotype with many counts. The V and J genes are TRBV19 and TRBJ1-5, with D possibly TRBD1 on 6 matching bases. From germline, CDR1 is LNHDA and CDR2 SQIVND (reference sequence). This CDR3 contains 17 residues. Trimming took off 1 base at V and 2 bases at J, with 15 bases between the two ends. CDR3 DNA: TGTGCCAGTAGTATAGGGTCGGGGGCTGTGGGCAATCAGCCCCAGCATTTT. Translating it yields CASSIGSGAVGNQPQHF.

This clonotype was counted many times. CDR3: CASSSSYEQYF. Written as DNA, the CDR3 is TGTGCCAGCTCCTCCTCCTACGAGCAGTACTTC. The rearrangement joins TRBV27 to TRBJ2-7; D is undetermined. The length of the CDR3 is 11 residues. Germline-derived CDR1 and CDR2 are MNHEY and SMNVEV (reference sequence). V lost 8 bases to trimming and J lost 0 bases, with 5 bases between them.

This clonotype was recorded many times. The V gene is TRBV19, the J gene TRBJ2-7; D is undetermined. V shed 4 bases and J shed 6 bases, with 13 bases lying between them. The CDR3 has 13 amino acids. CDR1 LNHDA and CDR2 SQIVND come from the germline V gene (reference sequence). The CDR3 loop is CASSTTVATEQYF. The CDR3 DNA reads TGTGCCAGTAGTACCACAGTGGCTACCGAGCAGTACTTC.

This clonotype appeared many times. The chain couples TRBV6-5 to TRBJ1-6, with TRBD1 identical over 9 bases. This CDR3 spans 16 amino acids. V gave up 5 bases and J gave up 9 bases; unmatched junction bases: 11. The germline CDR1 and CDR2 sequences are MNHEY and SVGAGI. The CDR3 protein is CASSPTGGIRGSPLHF. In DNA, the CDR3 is TGTGCCAGCAGTCCTACAGGGGGCATTCGGGGTTCACCCCTCCACTTT.

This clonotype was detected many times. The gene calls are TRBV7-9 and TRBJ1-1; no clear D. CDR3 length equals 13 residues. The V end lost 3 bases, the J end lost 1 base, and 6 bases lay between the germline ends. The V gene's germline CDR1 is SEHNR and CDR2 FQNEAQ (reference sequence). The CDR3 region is CASSLTANTEAFF. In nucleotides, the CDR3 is TGTGCCAGCAGCTTGACGGCGAACACTGAAGCTTTCTTT.

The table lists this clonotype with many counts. The chain's CDR3 is CASSQDFRGQETQYF. In DNA, the CDR3 is TGCGCCAGCAGCCAAGATTTTAGGGGGCAGGAGACCCAGTACTTC. The genes are TRBV4-3 and TRBJ2-5; 7 positions match TRBD1. V lost 0 bases and J lost 5; bases outside the gene matches: 6. Germline V CDR1 and CDR2: LGHNA, YSLEER. The CDR3 contains 15 residues.

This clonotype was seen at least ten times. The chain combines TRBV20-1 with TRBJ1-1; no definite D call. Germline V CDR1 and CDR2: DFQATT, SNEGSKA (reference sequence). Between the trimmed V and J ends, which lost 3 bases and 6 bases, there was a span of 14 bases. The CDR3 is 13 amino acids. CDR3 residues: CSARSVGVSEAFF. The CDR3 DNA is TGCAGTGCTAGGTCGGTTGGGGTCTCTGAAGCTTTCTTT.

CDR3 region: CASSGSLGGVADTQYF. CDR3 sequence (DNA): TGCGCCAGCAGCGGAAGTCTGGGGGGTGTCGCGGATACGCAGTATTTT. The rearrangement links TRBV5-1 to TRBJ2-3; D perhaps matches TRBD2 (6 bases). Deletions cut 4 bases from V and 6 bases from J, with 21 bases between. This CDR3 contains 16 residues. The germline V gene has CDR1 SGHRS and CDR2 YFSETQ.

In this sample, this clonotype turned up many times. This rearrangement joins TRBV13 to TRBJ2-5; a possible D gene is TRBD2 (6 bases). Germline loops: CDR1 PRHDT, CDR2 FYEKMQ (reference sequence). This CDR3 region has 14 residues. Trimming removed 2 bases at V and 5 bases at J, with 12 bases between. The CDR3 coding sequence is TGTGCCAGCAGCTTAAGCGGGCTTGGGGAGACCCAGTACTTC. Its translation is CASSLSGLGETQYF.

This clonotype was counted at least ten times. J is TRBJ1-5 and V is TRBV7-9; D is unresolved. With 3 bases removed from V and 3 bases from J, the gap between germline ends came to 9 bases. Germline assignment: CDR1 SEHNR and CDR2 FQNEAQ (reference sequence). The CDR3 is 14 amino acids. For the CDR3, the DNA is TGTGCCAGCAGCTTTAGTGACACCAATCAGCCCCAGCATTTT. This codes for CASSFSDTNQPQHF.

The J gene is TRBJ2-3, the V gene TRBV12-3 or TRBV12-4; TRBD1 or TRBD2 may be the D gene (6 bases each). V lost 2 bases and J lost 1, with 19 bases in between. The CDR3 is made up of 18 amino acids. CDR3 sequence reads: CASSLRGADSVGTDTQYF. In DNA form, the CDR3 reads TGTGCCAGCAGTTTAAGGGGGGCTGATTCTGTCGGCACAGATACGCAGTATTTT.

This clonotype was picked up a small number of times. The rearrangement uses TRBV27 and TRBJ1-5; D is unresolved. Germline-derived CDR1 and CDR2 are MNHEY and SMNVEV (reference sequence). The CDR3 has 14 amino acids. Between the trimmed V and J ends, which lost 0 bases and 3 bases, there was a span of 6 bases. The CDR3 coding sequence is TGTGCCAGCAGTTTATCCCAGCACAATCAGCCCCAGCATTTT. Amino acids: CASSLSQHNQPQHF.

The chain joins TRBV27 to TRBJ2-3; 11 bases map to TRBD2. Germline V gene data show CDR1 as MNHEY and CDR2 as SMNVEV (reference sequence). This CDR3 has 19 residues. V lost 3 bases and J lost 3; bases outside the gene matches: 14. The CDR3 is CASSFLAGGPPGSTDTQYF. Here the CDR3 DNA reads TGTGCCAGCAGTTTCCTAGCGGGGGGCCCGCCCGGGAGTACAGATACGCAGTATTTT.

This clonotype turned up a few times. CDR3 residues: CASSLPGGTDTQYF. CDR3 nucleotide sequence: TGTGCCAGCAGTTTGCCCGGGGGCACAGATACGCAGTATTTT. The gene calls are TRBV7-8 and TRBJ2-3; possibly TRBD2 for D (5 bases). The CDR3 spans 14 residues. Germline V lookup: CDR1 SGHVS, CDR2 FQNEAQ. V was clipped by 6 bases and J by 1 base, with 11 bases between them.

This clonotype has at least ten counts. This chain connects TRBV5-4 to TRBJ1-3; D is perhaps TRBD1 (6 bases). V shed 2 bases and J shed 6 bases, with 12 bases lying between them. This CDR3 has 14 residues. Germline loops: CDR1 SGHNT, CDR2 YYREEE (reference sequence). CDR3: CASSLWGAENTIYF. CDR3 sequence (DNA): TGTGCCAGCAGCTTATGGGGGGCGGAAAACACCATATATTTT.